One and the same sample provided the 16 T cell receptor beta chains below, sequenced in a study of shared clonotypes between healthy human individuals. Sequenced by immunoSEQ multiplex PCR; TCRdb stores in-frame clones only, minus some. The sample includes more than 400,000 clones, about 96% seen only once; the top ten take about 0.06%. Sequenced sample: naive CD4+ T cells sorted from blood. Regarding subset: CD45RA+ positively selected. Receptors originate from a woman aged 30 to 39 in good health.

The table lists this clone with a count of one. The chain couples TRBV5-1 to TRBJ2-5; possibly TRBD2 for D (6 bases). Judging by the DNA end, TRBJ2-7 fits better; the J call may be wrong. This CDR3 has 15 residues. In germline, CDR1 is SGHRS, CDR2 YFSETQ. CDR3 sequence (DNA): TGCGCCAGCAGCTTGGACGGGACTTTAGGCTACGAGCAGTACTTC. Translated, it gives CASSLDGTLGYEQYF.

This clone has only a few counts. The J gene is TRBJ1-5, the V gene TRBV6-5; TRBD1 agrees at 9 bases. Germline CDR1 reads MNHEY; CDR2 reads SVGAGI. The CDR3 spans 14 residues. The J segment lost 7 bases and the V segment lost 5 bases, leaving 6 bases of the junction unmatched. This chain's CDR3 is CASSGGQGRQPQHF. CDR3 coding DNA: TGTGCCAGCAGTGGGGGACAGGGCCGCCAGCCCCAGCATTTT.

The V call is TRBV9, the J call TRBJ2-5; D is unresolved. The CDR3 runs 14 residues. CDR1 and CDR2 (germline): SGDLS, YYNGEE. V was pared by 3 bases and J by 5 bases, with 14 bases between. Written as DNA, the CDR3 is TGTGCCAGCAGCGGAGGCCCAAGAGAGGAGACCCAGTACTTC. This encodes CASSGGPREETQYF.

The V call is TRBV28, the J call TRBJ2-5; no reliable D call. Trimming removed 6 bases from V and 7 bases from J, with 24 bases in between. The CDR3 is made up of 16 amino acids. Per the germline V gene, CDR1 is MDHEN and CDR2 is SYDVKM. The CDR3 DNA reads TGTGCCAGCAGCTCCACCCGGGTGGGGTTATCGGGGACCCAGTACTTC. Translated: CASSSTRVGLSGTQYF.

V is TRBV2 and J is TRBJ2-1; 9 nucleotides agree with TRBD2. The CDR3 has 15 amino acids. The ends lost 6 bases at V and 3 bases at J; junction bases unmatched: 6. Germline V gene data show CDR1 as SNHLY and CDR2 as FYNNEI. CDR3 sequence: CASSARAGGYNEQFF. The CDR3 DNA follows: TGTGCCAGCAGCGCTCGAGCGGGAGGCTACAATGAGCAGTTCTTC.

The chain links TRBV6-1 to TRBJ2-5; 10 bases agree with TRBD2. V was pared by 4 bases and J by 4 bases, with 9 bases of the junction left unmatched. Germline V gene lookup returns CDR1 MNHNS and CDR2 SASEGT. The CDR3 length is 16 residues. The chain's CDR3 is CASSAGLAEGAETQYF. The CDR3, as DNA: TGTGCCAGCAGTGCCGGACTAGCGGAGGGGGCAGAGACCCAGTACTTC.

The chain is built from TRBV21-1 and TRBJ2-7; the table gives TRBD1 as D, unverified against the DNA. TRBV21-1 is a recognized pseudogene. This CDR3 is 14 amino acids long. CDR3 sequence (DNA): TGTGCCAGCAGCACCGGGACAGGGCTCTACGAGCAGTACTTC. This sequence encodes CASSTGTGLYEQYF.

V and J are TRBV7-8 and TRBJ2-5, with D possibly matching TRBD2 (5 bases). The CDR3 is 13 amino acids. V lost 3 bases and J 1 base, leaving 6 bases between the germline ends. Germline V gives CDR1 SGHVS, CDR2 FQNEAQ. Here the CDR3 DNA reads TGTGCCAGCAGCTTCGGACTCCAAGAGACCCAGTACTTC. Translated, it gives CASSFGLQETQYF.

The chain uses TRBV2 and TRBJ1-5; the D is unclear. This CDR3 is built from 13 residues. The V gene lost 8 bases and the J gene lost 7 bases, with 15 bases spanning the gap. Germline CDR1 SNHLY, CDR2 FYNNEI. As DNA, the CDR3 is TGTGCCAGCCGTCTCCTTATGGACCAGCCCCAGCATTTT. Encoded protein: CASRLLMDQPQHF.

CDR3 sequence (DNA): TGTGCCAGCAGTTACTCGAGTCGCGGAAATGGCTACACCTTC. Translated: CASSYSSRGNGYTF. This chain connects TRBV6-6 to TRBJ1-2; D is undetermined. The CDR3 consists of 14 residues. In germline, CDR1 is MNHNY, CDR2 SVGAGI (reference sequence). Trimming removed 0 bases at V and 6 bases at J, with 11 bases between.

V is TRBV11-2 and J is TRBJ2-2; the D gene could be TRBD1 or TRBD2 (5 bases each). The CDR3 is 14 residues long. In germline, CDR1 is SGHAT, CDR2 FQNNGV. V gave up 3 bases and J gave up 0 bases, with 5 bases separating them. The CDR3 region is CASSLGANTGELFF. The CDR3 coding sequence is TGTGCCAGCAGCTTGGGGGCGAACACCGGGGAGCTGTTTTTT.

J is TRBJ1-4 and V is TRBV27; D call uncertain. Germline V gene sequence: CDR1 MNHEY, CDR2 SMNVEV (reference sequence). V was clipped by 6 bases and J by 7 bases, with 15 bases between them. There are 14 residues in the CDR3. CDR3 in amino acids: CASRIRPEGEKLFF. The CDR3 coding sequence is TGTGCCAGCAGAATCCGGCCAGAAGGTGAAAAACTGTTTTTT.

The chain is built from TRBV2 and TRBJ2-7; unclear D gene. The CDR3 has 12 residues. Trimming took off 3 bases at V and 4 bases at J, with 7 bases between the two ends. The germline V gene has CDR1 SNHLY and CDR2 FYNNEI. The CDR3 DNA reads TGTGCCAGCAGTGATCAAGGGTACGAGCAGTACTTC. This translates into CASSDQGYEQYF.

V and J are TRBV5-1 and TRBJ2-1; the match to TRBD2 covers 9 bases. V gave up 0 bases and J gave up 7 bases; unmatched junction bases: 8. The CDR3 runs 16 residues. Germline V gene data show CDR1 as SGHRS and CDR2 as YFSETQ. The CDR3: CASSLGGSGSLNEQFF. DNA of the CDR3: TGCGCCAGCAGCTTGGGGGGTAGCGGGAGTTTAAATGAGCAGTTCTTC.

The V call is TRBV10-3, the J call TRBJ2-1; 8 nucleotides align to TRBD2. The germline V gene has CDR1 ENHRY and CDR2 SYGVKD. With V trimmed by 6 bases and J by 8 bases, 12 bases remained unmatched. CDR3 length equals 15 residues. CDR3 residues: CAISQEAGAWDEQFF. The DNA for the CDR3 is TGTGCCATCAGCCAGGAAGCGGGAGCGTGGGATGAGCAGTTCTTC.

The rearrangement joins TRBV18 to TRBJ1-1; unclear D gene. The ends were cut back, 2 bases at V and 1 base at J, with 8 bases in the middle. The CDR3 length is 14 residues. The germline V gene encodes CDR1 KGHSH and CDR2 LQKENI. CDR3 in amino acids: CASSPVIGNTEAFF. For the CDR3, the DNA is TGTGCCAGCTCACCAGTGATAGGGAACACTGAAGCTTTCTTT.